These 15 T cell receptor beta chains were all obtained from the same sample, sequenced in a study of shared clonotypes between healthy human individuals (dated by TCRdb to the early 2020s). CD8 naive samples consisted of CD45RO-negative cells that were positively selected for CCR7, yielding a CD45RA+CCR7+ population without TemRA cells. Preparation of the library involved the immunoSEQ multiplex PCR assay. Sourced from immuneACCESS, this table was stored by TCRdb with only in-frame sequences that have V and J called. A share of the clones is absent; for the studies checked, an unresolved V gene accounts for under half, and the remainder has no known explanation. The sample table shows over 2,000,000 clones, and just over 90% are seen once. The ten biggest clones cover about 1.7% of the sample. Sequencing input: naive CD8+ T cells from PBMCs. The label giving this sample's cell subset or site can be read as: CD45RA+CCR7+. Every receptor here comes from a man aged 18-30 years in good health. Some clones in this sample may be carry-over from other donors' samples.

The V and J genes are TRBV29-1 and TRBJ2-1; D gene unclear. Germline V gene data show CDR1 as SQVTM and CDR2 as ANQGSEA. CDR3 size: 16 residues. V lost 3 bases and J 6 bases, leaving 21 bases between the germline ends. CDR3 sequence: CSVEKPAASFFNEQFF. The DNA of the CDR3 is TGCAGCGTTGAGAAACCAGCAGCGTCCTTTTTCAATGAGCAGTTCTTC.

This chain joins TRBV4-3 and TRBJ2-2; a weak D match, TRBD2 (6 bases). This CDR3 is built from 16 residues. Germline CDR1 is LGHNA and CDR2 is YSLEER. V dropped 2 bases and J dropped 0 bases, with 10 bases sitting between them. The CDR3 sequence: CASSQFGGANTGELFF. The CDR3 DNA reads TGCGCCAGCAGCCAATTTGGAGGGGCGAACACCGGGGAGCTGTTTTTT.

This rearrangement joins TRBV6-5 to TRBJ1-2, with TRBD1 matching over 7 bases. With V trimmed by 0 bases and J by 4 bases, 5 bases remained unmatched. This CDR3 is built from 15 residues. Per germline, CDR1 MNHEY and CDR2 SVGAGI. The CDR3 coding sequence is TGTGCCAGCAGTTACTCCCCGGACAGGATCTATGGCTACACCTTC. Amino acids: CASSYSPDRIYGYTF.

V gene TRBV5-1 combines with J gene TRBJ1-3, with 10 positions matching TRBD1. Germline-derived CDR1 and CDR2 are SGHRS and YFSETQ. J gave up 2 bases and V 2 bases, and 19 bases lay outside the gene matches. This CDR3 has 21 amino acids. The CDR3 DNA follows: TGCGCCAGCAGCTTATCCATCCCCCCAAGCGACAGGGGGCGACCTGGAAACACCATATATTTT. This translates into CASSLSIPPSDRGRPGNTIYF. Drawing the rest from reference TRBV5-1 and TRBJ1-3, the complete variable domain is KAGVTQTPRYLIKTRGQQVTLSCSPISGHRSVSWYQQTPGQGLQFLFEYFSETQRNKGNFPGRFSGRQFSNSRSEMNVSTLELGDSALYLCASSLSIPPSDRGRPGNTIYFGEGSWLTVV.

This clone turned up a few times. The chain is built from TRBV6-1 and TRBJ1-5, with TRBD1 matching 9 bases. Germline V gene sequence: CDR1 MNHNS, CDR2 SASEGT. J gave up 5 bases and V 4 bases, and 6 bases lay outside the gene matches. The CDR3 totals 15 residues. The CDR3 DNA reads TGTGCCAGCAGTGGGCCGGGACAGGGATATCAGCCCCAGCATTTT. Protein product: CASSGPGQGYQPQHF.

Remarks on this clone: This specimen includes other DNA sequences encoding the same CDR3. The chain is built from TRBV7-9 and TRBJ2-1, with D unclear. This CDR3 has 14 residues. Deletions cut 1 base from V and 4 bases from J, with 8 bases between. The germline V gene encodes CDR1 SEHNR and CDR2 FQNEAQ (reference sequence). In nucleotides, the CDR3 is TGTGCCAGCAGCTTAGTTGGCAGTTACAATGAGCAGTTCTTC. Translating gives CASSLVGSYNEQFF.

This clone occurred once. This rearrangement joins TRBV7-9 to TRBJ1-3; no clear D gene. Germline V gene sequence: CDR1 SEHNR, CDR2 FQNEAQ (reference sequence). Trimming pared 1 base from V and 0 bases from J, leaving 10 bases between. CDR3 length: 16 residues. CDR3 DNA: TGTGCCAGCAGCTTAGGGTTTGGCCGCTCTGGAAACACCATATATTTT. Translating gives CASSLGFGRSGNTIYF.

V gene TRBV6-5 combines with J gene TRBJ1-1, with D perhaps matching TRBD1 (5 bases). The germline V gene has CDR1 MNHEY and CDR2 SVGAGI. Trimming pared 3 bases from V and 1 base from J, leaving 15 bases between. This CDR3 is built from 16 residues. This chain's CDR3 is CASSYYLNRKNTEAFF. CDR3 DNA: TGTGCCAGCAGTTATTATTTAAACAGGAAGAACACTGAAGCTTTCTTT.

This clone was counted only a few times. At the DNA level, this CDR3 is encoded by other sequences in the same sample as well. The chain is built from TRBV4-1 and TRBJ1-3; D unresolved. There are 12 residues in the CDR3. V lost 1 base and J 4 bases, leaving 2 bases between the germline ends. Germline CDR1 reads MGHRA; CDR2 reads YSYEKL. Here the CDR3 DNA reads TGCGCCAGCAGCCAAGTCGGAAACACCATATATTTT. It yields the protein CASSQVGNTIYF.

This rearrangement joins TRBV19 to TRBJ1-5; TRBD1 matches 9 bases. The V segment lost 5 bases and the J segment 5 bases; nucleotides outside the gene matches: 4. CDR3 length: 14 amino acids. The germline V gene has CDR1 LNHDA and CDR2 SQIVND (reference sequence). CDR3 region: CASSADRGDQPQHF. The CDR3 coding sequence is TGTGCCAGTAGTGCAGACAGGGGGGATCAGCCCCAGCATTTT.

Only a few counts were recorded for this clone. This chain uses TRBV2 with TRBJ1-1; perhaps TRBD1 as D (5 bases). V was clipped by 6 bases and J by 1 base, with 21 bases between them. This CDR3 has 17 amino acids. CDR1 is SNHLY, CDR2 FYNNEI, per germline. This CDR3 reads CASSFSETEVPNTEAFF. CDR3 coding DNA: TGTGCCAGCAGCTTTAGTGAGACAGAAGTTCCGAACACTGAAGCTTTCTTT.

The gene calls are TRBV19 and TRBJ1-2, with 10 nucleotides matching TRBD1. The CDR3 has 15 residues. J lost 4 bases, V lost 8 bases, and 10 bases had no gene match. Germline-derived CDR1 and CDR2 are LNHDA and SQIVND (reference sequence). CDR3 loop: CASYGPGQGFYGYTF. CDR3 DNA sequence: TGTGCCAGTTACGGACCGGGACAGGGGTTCTATGGCTACACCTTC.

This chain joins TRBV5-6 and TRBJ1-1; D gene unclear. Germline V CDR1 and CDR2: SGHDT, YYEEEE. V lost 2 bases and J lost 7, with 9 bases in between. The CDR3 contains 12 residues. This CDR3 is CASSLIRNEAFF. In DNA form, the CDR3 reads TGTGCCAGCAGCTTAATCCGAAATGAAGCTTTCTTT. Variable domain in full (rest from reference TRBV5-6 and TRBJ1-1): DAGVTQSPTHLIKTRGQQVTLRCSPKSGHDTVSWYQQALGQGPQFIFQYYEEEERQRGNFPDRFSGHQFPNYSSELNVNALLLGDSALYLCASSLIRNEAFFGQGTRLTVV.

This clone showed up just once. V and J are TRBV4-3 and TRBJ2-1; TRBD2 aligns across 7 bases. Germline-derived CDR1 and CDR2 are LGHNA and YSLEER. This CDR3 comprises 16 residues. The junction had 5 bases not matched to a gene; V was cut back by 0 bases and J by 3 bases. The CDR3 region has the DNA TGCGCCAGCAGCCAAGATTACCTAGCGGACTACAATGAGCAGTTCTTC. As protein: CASSQDYLADYNEQFF.

The CDR3 is CASTNRPDPYEQYF. The CDR3 nucleotides are TGTGCCAGCACCAATAGGCCCGACCCCTACGAGCAGTACTTC. The rearrangement links TRBV6-6 to TRBJ2-7; D is uncertain. Germline V gives CDR1 MNHNY, CDR2 SVGAGI (reference sequence). V dropped 7 bases and J dropped 2 bases, with 15 bases sitting between them. This CDR3 has 14 amino acids.